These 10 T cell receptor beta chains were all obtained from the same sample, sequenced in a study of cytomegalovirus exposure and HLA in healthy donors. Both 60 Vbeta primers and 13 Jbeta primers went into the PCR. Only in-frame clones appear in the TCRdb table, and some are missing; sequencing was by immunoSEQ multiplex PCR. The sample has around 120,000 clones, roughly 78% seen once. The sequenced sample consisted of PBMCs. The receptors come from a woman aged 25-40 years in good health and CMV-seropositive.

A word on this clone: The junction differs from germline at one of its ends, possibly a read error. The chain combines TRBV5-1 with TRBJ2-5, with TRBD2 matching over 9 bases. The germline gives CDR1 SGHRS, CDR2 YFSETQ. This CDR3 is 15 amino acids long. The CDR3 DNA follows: TGCGCCAGTAGCTCGGGACTAGCAAACCAAGAGACCCAGTACTTC. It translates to CASSSGLANQETQYF.

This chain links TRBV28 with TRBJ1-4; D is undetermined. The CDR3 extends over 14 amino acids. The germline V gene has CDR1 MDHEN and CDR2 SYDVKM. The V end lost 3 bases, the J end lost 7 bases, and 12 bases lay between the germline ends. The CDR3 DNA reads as TGTGCCAGCAGTTTCCCGGCCCGAGGTGAAAAACTGTTTTTT. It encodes CASSFPARGEKLFF.

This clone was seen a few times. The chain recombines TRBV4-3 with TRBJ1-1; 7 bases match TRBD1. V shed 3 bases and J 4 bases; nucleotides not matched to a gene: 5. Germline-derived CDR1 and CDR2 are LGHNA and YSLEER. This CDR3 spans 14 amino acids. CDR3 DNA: TGCGCCAGCAGCCATAGACAGGGAGGCACTGAAGCTTTCTTT. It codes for CASSHRQGGTEAFF.

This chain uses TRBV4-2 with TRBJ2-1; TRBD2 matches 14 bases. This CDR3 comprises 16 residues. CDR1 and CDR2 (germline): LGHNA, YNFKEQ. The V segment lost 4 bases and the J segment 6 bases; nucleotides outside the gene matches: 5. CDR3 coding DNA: TGTGCCAGCAGCCCCCGGACTAGCGGGGGGTTCAATGAGCAGTTCTTC. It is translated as CASSPRTSGGFNEQFF.

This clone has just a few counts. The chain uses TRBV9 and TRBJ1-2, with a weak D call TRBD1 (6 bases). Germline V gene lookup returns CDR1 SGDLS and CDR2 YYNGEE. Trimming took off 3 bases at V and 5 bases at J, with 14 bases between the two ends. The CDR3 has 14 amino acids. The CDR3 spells CASSGGGLEYGYTF. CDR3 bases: TGTGCCAGCAGCGGGGGGGGGCTAGAATATGGCTACACCTTC.

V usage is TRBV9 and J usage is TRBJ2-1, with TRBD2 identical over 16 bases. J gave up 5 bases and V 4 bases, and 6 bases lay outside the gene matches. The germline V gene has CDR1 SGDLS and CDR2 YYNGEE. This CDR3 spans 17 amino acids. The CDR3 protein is CASSLGTSGGGNNEQFF. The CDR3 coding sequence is TGTGCCAGCAGCCTAGGGACTAGCGGGGGGGGTAACAATGAGCAGTTCTTC. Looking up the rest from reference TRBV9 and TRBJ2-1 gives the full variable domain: DSGVTQTPKHLITATGQRVTLRCSPRSGDLSVYWYQQSLDQGLQFLIQYYNGEERAKGNILERFSAQQFPDLHSELNLSSLELGDSALYFCASSLGTSGGGNNEQFFGPGTRLTVL.

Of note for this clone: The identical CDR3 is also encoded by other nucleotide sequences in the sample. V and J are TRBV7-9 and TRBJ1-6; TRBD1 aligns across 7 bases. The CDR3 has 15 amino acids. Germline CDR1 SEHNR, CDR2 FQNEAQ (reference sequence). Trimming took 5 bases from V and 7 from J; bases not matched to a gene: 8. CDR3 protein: CASSPFDRANSPLHF. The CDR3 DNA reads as TGTGCCAGCAGCCCGTTTGACAGGGCGAATTCACCCCTCCACTTT.

The CDR3 DNA is TGTGCCAGCAGTGTAGACAGGGGGGGGTCCTACGAGCAGTACTTC. It is translated as CASSVDRGGSYEQYF. V is TRBV28 and J is TRBJ2-5; 9 nucleotides line up with TRBD1. The end of the DNA fits TRBJ2-7 better, so the J call may be wrong. Looked up from germline, CDR1 is MDHEN and CDR2 is SYDVKM. CDR3 length equals 15 residues.

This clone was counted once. The CDR3 spells CASSRQGWENEQFF. CDR3 sequence (DNA): TGCGCCAGCAGCCGCCAGGGGTGGGAAAATGAGCAGTTCTTC. The chain recombines TRBV4-3 with TRBJ2-1; the D gene is possibly TRBD1 (6 bases). The CDR3 is 14 residues long. V lost 4 bases to trimming and J lost 7 bases, with 14 bases between them. The germline gives CDR1 LGHNA, CDR2 YSLEER.

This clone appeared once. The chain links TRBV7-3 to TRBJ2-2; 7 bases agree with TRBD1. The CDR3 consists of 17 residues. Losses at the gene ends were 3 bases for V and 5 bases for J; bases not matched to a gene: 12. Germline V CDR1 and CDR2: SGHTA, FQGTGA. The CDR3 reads CASSFTGTAALTGELFF. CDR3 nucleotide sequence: TGTGCCAGCAGCTTCACCGGGACAGCCGCACTGACCGGGGAGCTGTTTTTT.